In its sample, the clone carrying this T cell receptor (beta chain) was seen once. The record originates from a study of control samples from healthy donors and cancer patients. Sequencing was performed with immunoSEQ multiplex PCR; in TCRdb, only in-frame clones are kept and a portion is missing. The top ten clones hold roughly 1.5% of a sample with approximately 170,000 clones, 90% to 95% of them seen once. The sample consisted of blood. The receptor's source is a young man in good health.

The CDR3 is CASSLLGVGNQPQHF. CDR3 DNA: TGTGCCAGCAGCTTGCTAGGGGTAGGCAATCAGCCCCAGCATTTT. The genes are TRBV5-8 and TRBJ1-5, with D tentatively TRBD1 (5 bases). CDR1 SGHTS and CDR2 YDEGEE come from the germline V gene. Between the trimmed V and J ends, which lost 1 base and 2 bases, there was a span of 10 bases. The CDR3 is 15 amino acids.